This is a list of T cell receptor beta chains from one sample in a study of response to subunit inactivated influenza vaccine. TCRdb reprocessed the RT-PCR reads via MiXCR and lists one record per CDR3 protein. Here the sample spans under 850,000 distinct CDR3 sequences, approximately 18% being singletons. The input for sequencing was PBMCs from blood, taken approximately 5 days after vaccination. The receptors shown here come from a man aged 50-59 years who received an inactivated influenza vaccine. Each CDR3 is given without its conserved first and last residue. Each record gives: J gene, V gene, CDR3 protein.

>TRBJ2-7|TRBV19
ASSSRDRGPEQY
>TRBJ2-5|TRBV7-2
ASSQNFQETQY
>TRBJ1-1|TRBV5-1
ASSLVRDAGRMNTEAF
>TRBJ2-2|TRBV12-3/TRBV12-4
ASSFGLAGVGELF
>TRBJ2-7|TRBV7-8
ASSSPEAGGNYEQY
>TRBJ2-7|TRBV29-1
SAKIRDRGHEQY
>TRBJ2-7|TRBV20-1
GATGTGPYEQY
>TRBJ2-5|TRBV27
ASSLGTEKETQY
>TRBJ2-7|TRBV7-9
ASSPPNYYEQY
>TRBJ1-5|TRBV30
AWGMTSNQPQH
>TRBJ2-4|TRBV11-2
ASKGFGVNIQY
>TRBJ1-1|TRBV7-3
ASSSQGNTEAF
>TRBJ2-7|TRBV29-1
SAQGNVYEQY
>TRBJ1-5|TRBV20-1
SATQGARQPQH
>TRBJ2-1|TRBV4-2
ASSPSSGVVYNEQF
>TRBJ2-2|TRBV7-3
ASRVGTGGPTGELF
>TRBJ2-7|TRBV20-1
SATATTGGFYEQY
>TRBJ2-7|TRBV15
ATIRDISGRYEQY
>TRBJ2-5|TRBV20-1
SAAWGRETQY
>TRBJ1-2|TRBV7-9
ASSLQGGYT
>TRBJ2-7|TRBV4-3
ASSQELAKVAEQY
>TRBJ1-6|TRBV11-2
ASSLEVWARGPARLNSPLH
>TRBJ2-1|TRBV7-2
ASNHGRDRWYNEQF
>TRBJ2-2|TRBV7-2
ASSFRDRHTGELF
>TRBJ1-6|TRBV2
ASSESGGVNSPLH
>TRBJ2-7|TRBV21-1
ASSDPGTQYEQY
>TRBJ2-5|TRBV7-9
ASSPTGWEQETQY